One and the same sample provided the 29 T cell receptor beta chains below, sequenced in a study of T-cell memory formation after mild COVID-19. TCRdb re-called the 5' RACE reads with MiXCR, one entry per CDR3 protein. Among under 700,000 distinct CDR3 sequences listed, around 20% were seen once. The sequenced sample consisted of PBMCs or a T cell subset sorted from them (not recorded which). The receptors come from an adult woman who had mild COVID-19 (a few samples of this study predate the infection). Cell type and time point are not known.

This clonotype was seen a handful of times. The chain links TRBV6-2 or TRBV6-3 to TRBJ2-1, with 9 bases identical to TRBD1. The CDR3 sequence is 16 residues long. Germline assignment: CDR1 MNHEY and CDR2 SVGEGT. Trimming cost V 6 bases and J 9 bases; bases outside gene matches: 15. The CDR3 loop is CASRKLGTGKVFEQFF. DNA for the CDR3: TGTGCCAGCAGGAAACTTGGGACAGGGAAAGTGTTTGAGCAGTTCTTC.

This sequence joins TRBV20-1 and TRBJ2-5, with D perhaps matching TRBD2 (6 bases). Between the trimmed V and J ends, which lost 3 bases and 3 bases, there was a span of 11 bases. The CDR3 covers 13 residues. Germline V gene data show CDR1 as DFQATT and CDR2 as SNEGSKA (reference sequence). In nucleotides, the CDR3 is TGCAGTGCTAGCCGGGGGATGAAAGAGACCCAGTACTTC. It encodes CSASRGMKETQYF.

This rearrangement joins TRBV5-6 to TRBJ2-2; 10 bases map to TRBD2. The V and J ends lost 0 bases and 7 bases, in that order; junction bases with no gene match: 0. Germline V gene sequence: CDR1 SGHDT, CDR2 YYEEEE. The CDR3 consists of 14 residues. The CDR3 loop is CASSLGLAGGELFF. The CDR3 nucleotides are TGTGCCAGCAGCTTGGGACTAGCGGGCGGGGAGCTGTTTTTT.

In this sample, this clonotype turned up a few times. The chain couples TRBV20-1 to TRBJ2-1, with D unresolved. The length of the CDR3 is 15 residues. Deletions cut 0 bases from V and 2 bases from J, with 11 bases between. Looked up from germline, CDR1 is DFQATT and CDR2 is SNEGSKA (reference sequence). The CDR3 nucleotides read TGCAGTGCTAGAGATCAAGGTTCCGCCTACAATGAGCAGTTCTTC. Protein product: CSARDQGSAYNEQFF.

This clonotype was detected a few times. The rearrangement uses TRBV20-1 and TRBJ2-1, with 9 bases identical to TRBD2. The CDR3 spans 13 residues. J was trimmed by 5 bases and V by 6 bases; bases with no gene match: 5. Germline V gene lookup returns CDR1 DFQATT and CDR2 SNEGSKA (reference sequence). The CDR3 here is CSAQRLADNEQFF. CDR3 bases: TGCAGTGCCCAGAGACTAGCGGACAATGAGCAGTTCTTC.

There are many counts of this clonotype. The chain is built from TRBV7-9 and TRBJ2-4; TRBD1 is a possible D gene (6 bases). Deletions cut 5 bases from V and 1 base from J, with 18 bases between. CDR3 length equals 17 residues. In germline, CDR1 is SEHNR, CDR2 FQNEAQ (reference sequence). DNA of the CDR3: TGTGCCAGCAGCGCTCCACAGGGAGATGGGGCCAAAAACATTCAGTACTTC. Translating gives CASSAPQGDGAKNIQYF.

This clonotype was seen a few times. V gene TRBV5-1 combines with J gene TRBJ1-2; TRBD1 agrees at 9 bases. Germline CDR1 SGHRS, CDR2 YFSETQ. The CDR3 runs to 15 residues. Unmatched junction bases numbered 11, after V lost 5 bases and J lost 6 bases. The CDR3 loop reads CASSTDRGSLNGYTF. CDR3 DNA: TGCGCCAGCAGTACGGACAGGGGTTCACTGAATGGCTACACCTTC.

This chain uses TRBV18 with TRBJ2-1, with D perhaps matching TRBD2 (6 bases). Germline-derived CDR1 and CDR2 are KGHSH and LQKENI. CDR3 size: 13 residues. V shed 6 bases and J shed 9 bases, with 15 bases lying between them. CDR3 bases: TGTGCCAGCTCCCCTCCGGGGGATGCTGAGCAGTTCTTC. Amino acid sequence: CASSPPGDAEQFF.

The CDR3 region has the DNA TGTGCCAGCTCACCACCTGGACTCACAGGGAGGCGTGGCTACACCTTC. As protein: CASSPPGLTGRRGYTF. V is TRBV18 and J is TRBJ1-2; TRBD1 might be the D (6 bases). Germline V gene data show CDR1 as KGHSH and CDR2 as LQKENI. V was cut by 0 bases and J by 7 bases, with 18 bases left in between. The CDR3 loop spans 16 amino acids.

In this sample, this clonotype turned up a few times. The chain employs TRBV7-3 and TRBJ1-1; D unresolved. V lost 5 bases to trimming and J lost 3 bases, with 16 bases between them. Germline V gene data show CDR1 as SGHTA and CDR2 as FQGTGA. CDR3 length: 15 residues. CDR3 in amino acids: CASSPGWGGDTEAFF. The CDR3 DNA is TGTGCCAGCAGCCCCGGTTGGGGTGGGGACACTGAAGCTTTCTTT.

Details on this clonotype: This likely comes from a read error, as the CDR3 has no conserved phenylalanine or tryptophan at its end. It is unclear where the CDR3 begins or ends on the DNA, so no DNA is shown, and the CDR3 is as TCRdb lists it. The V and J genes are TRBV5-6 and TRBJ1-1; the table's D gene call, TRBD1, was not cross checked with the DNA. The CDR3 is 11 residues long, counting both termini. From germline, CDR1 is SGHDT and CDR2 YYEEEE. The chain's CDR3 is CASSFRTGGPR.

This clonotype was detected only a few times. The chain uses TRBV7-8 and TRBJ2-1, with TRBD1 as a possible D gene (5 bases). With 0 bases removed from V and 13 bases from J, the gap between germline ends came to 13 bases. This CDR3 region has 13 residues. Germline loops: CDR1 SGHVS, CDR2 FQNEAQ. The CDR3 sequence is CASSLAQQGTQFF. DNA for the CDR3: TGTGCCAGCAGCTTAGCGCAGCAGGGCACCCAGTTCTTC. Complete variable domain (other parts from reference TRBV7-8 and TRBJ2-1): GAGVSQSPRYKVAKRGQDVALRCDPISGHVSLFWYQQALGQGPEFLTYFQNEAQLDKSGLPSDRFFAERPEGSVSTLKIQRTQQEDSAVYLCASSLAQQGTQFFGPGTRLTVL.

The V and J genes are TRBV6-1 and TRBJ1-2; D is undetermined. Germline V gene sequence: CDR1 MNHNS, CDR2 SASEGT. This CDR3 has 15 residues. Trimming stripped 2 bases from V and 4 bases from J, with 14 bases between. The CDR3 protein is CASSETLTTSYGYTF. CDR3 coding DNA: TGTGCCAGCAGTGAAACCTTGACAACCTCCTATGGCTACACCTTC.

This clonotype was counted ten times or more. V is TRBV6-2 or TRBV6-3 and J is TRBJ2-1; TRBD1 agrees at 7 bases. The CDR3 is 13 residues long. J lost 0 bases, V lost 11 bases, and 4 bases had no gene match. CDR1 is MNHEY and CDR2 is SVGEGT in the germline V gene. The CDR3: CACRDSSYNEQFF. As DNA, the CDR3 is TGTGCCTGCCGGGACAGCTCCTACAATGAGCAGTTCTTC.

This clonotype appeared a few times. J is TRBJ2-5 and V is TRBV20-1, with 9 bases fitting TRBD2. This CDR3 region has 14 residues. Germline loops: CDR1 DFQATT, CDR2 SNEGSKA (reference sequence). Losses at the gene ends were 5 bases for V and 5 bases for J; bases not matched to a gene: 9. Written as DNA, the CDR3 is TGCAGTGCTCCCCGTGCGGGAGGGGTGGAGACCCAGTACTTC. It encodes CSAPRAGGVETQYF.

The rearrangement joins TRBV29-1 to TRBJ2-7; D may be TRBD2 (6 bases). CDR3 length: 14 amino acids. Trimming took off 3 bases at V and 0 bases at J, with 12 bases between the two ends. The germline V gene encodes CDR1 SQVTM and CDR2 ANQGSEA. CDR3 in amino acids: CSVDTGDFSYEQYF. As DNA, the CDR3 is TGCAGCGTTGATACTGGGGACTTCTCCTACGAGCAGTACTTC.

This clonotype was recorded a few times. Relative to the germline gene, one junction end is altered; a read error may explain this. The rearrangement joins TRBV6-6 to TRBJ2-7; 8 bases map to TRBD2. Germline-derived CDR1 and CDR2 are MNHNY and SVGAGI (reference sequence). The CDR3 is 13 amino acids. Written as DNA, the CDR3 is TGTGCCAGCAGCCCTAGCGGGTCCACTGCAACGCACTTC. Amino acid sequence: CASSPSGSTATHF.

This clonotype turned up a few times. The chain carries TRBV12-3 or TRBV12-4 and TRBJ2-6; the match to TRBD1 covers 8 bases. The CDR3 runs to 15 residues. V gave up 8 bases and J gave up 2 bases; unmatched junction bases: 5. CDR3 in amino acids: CASAGQATGANVLTF. The CDR3 DNA follows: TGTGCCAGCGCGGGACAGGCGACTGGGGCCAACGTCCTGACTTTC.

This clonotype was seen only a few times. The V gene is TRBV11-2, the J gene TRBJ2-2; D is perhaps TRBD2 (6 bases). The length of the CDR3 is 15 residues. Germline CDR1 is SGHAT and CDR2 is FQNNGV. With 1 base removed from V and 5 bases from J, the gap between germline ends came to 11 bases. The CDR3 DNA reads as TGTGCCAGCAGCTTAGCGAGGGCGGGGACCGGGGAGCTGTTTTTT. It encodes CASSLARAGTGELFF.

V usage is TRBV24-1 and J usage is TRBJ2-1; 10 nucleotides match TRBD2. Germline V gene lookup returns CDR1 KGHDR and CDR2 SFDVKD. J was trimmed by 7 bases and V by 3 bases; bases with no gene match: 11. The CDR3 totals 17 residues. The CDR3 DNA sequence: TGTGCCACCAGTGATCACTTACTAGCGGGAAAGGTGAATGAGCAGTTCTTC. It codes for CATSDHLLAGKVNEQFF.

The CDR3 loop reads CASSPGQEVLASGANVLTF. The DNA of the CDR3 is TGTGCCAGCAGCCCCGGACAGGAGGTACTAGCCTCTGGGGCCAACGTCCTGACTTTC. The V gene is TRBV7-3, the J gene TRBJ2-6; TRBD1 is a possible D gene (7 bases). CDR1 and CDR2 from the germline V gene are SGHTA and FQGTGA. This CDR3 has 19 amino acids. Trimming removed 5 bases from V and 0 bases from J, with 20 bases in between.

In this sample, this clonotype turned up a few times. The chain is built from TRBV4-1 and TRBJ1-2; unclear D gene. Per germline, CDR1 MGHRA and CDR2 YSYEKL. V gave up 3 bases and J gave up 1 base, with 12 bases separating them. The CDR3 covers 15 residues. Written as DNA, the CDR3 is TGCGCCAGCAGCCAGACAATAAGGAGTAACTATGGCTACACCTTC. Translation: CASSQTIRSNYGYTF.

The chain joins TRBV7-3 to TRBJ2-7, with a weak D call TRBD2 (6 bases). Germline CDR1 is SGHTA and CDR2 is FQGTGA. This CDR3 has 15 amino acids. V was shortened by 2 bases and J by 2 bases, with 13 bases between the two germline ends. CDR3 bases: TGTGCCAGCAGCTTAGGAGGGACCCCCCCCTACGAGCAGTACTTC. This translates into CASSLGGTPPYEQYF. The full variable domain, in which reference TRBV7-3 and TRBJ2-7 provide the parts outside the CDR3, is GAGVSQTPSNKVTEKGKYVELRCDPISGHTALYWYRQSLGQGPEFLIYFQGTGAADDSGLPNDRFFAVRPEGSVSTLKIQRTERGDSAVYLCASSLGGTPPYEQYFGPGTRLTVT.

This CDR3 is CASSRSGTDLAKNIQYF. In nucleotides, the CDR3 is TGTGCCAGCAGCCGAAGTGGGACAGACTTAGCCAAAAACATTCAGTACTTC. This chain uses TRBV5-8 with TRBJ2-4; 7 nucleotides match TRBD1. With V trimmed by 4 bases and J by 0 bases, 10 bases remained unmatched. Germline V lookup: CDR1 SGHTS, CDR2 YDEGEE. This CDR3 comprises 17 residues.

The V call is TRBV29-1, the J call TRBJ2-1; D ambiguous. The CDR3 length is 14 residues. Per germline, CDR1 SQVTM and CDR2 ANQGSEA. V lost 6 bases and J 5 bases, leaving 17 bases between the germline ends. Here the CDR3 DNA reads TGCAGCGTCCCCCCGGCCTCCGGCAACAATGAGCAGTTCTTC. As protein: CSVPPASGNNEQFF.

A remark on this clonotype: The junction differs from germline at one of its ends, possibly a read error. This chain joins TRBV5-1 and TRBJ2-1; 7 positions match TRBD2. Germline CDR1 and CDR2: SGHRS and YFSETQ. This CDR3 has 15 residues. This chain's CDR3 is CANSGVGGSYNEQFF. CDR3 bases: TGCGCCAACAGCGGAGTGGGGGGGTCCTACAATGAGCAGTTCTTC.

The chain is built from TRBV5-1 and TRBJ2-1; the D gene is possibly TRBD1 (6 bases). CDR1 is SGHRS, CDR2 YFSETQ, per germline. This CDR3 region has 16 residues. V dropped 2 bases and J dropped 0 bases, with 12 bases sitting between them. CDR3 coding DNA: TGCGCCAGCAGCTTACAGGGAGCGAGCTCCTACAATGAGCAGTTCTTC. Its protein is CASSLQGASSYNEQFF.

Comment on this clonotype: A read error is possible here, since a much larger clone lies one base away. This chain uses TRBV4-2 with TRBJ2-5; D is perhaps TRBD2 (6 bases). CDR1 LGHNA and CDR2 YNFKEQ come from the germline V gene. The CDR3 consists of 15 residues. The CDR3, as DNA: TGTGCCAGCAGCAAAGAACTAGCAGCTCAAGAGACCCAGTACTTC. Translated: CASSKELAAQETQYF.

This clonotype was found many times. V and J are TRBV5-1 and TRBJ2-7, with D perhaps matching TRBD1 (5 bases). Trimming left V 5 bases short and J 0 bases short, with 12 bases between. Germline loops: CDR1 SGHRS, CDR2 YFSETQ. The CDR3 is 14 residues long. DNA for the CDR3: TGCGCCAGCAGTTCCCTGACAGCCTCCTACGAGCAGTACTTC. This sequence encodes CASSSLTASYEQYF.